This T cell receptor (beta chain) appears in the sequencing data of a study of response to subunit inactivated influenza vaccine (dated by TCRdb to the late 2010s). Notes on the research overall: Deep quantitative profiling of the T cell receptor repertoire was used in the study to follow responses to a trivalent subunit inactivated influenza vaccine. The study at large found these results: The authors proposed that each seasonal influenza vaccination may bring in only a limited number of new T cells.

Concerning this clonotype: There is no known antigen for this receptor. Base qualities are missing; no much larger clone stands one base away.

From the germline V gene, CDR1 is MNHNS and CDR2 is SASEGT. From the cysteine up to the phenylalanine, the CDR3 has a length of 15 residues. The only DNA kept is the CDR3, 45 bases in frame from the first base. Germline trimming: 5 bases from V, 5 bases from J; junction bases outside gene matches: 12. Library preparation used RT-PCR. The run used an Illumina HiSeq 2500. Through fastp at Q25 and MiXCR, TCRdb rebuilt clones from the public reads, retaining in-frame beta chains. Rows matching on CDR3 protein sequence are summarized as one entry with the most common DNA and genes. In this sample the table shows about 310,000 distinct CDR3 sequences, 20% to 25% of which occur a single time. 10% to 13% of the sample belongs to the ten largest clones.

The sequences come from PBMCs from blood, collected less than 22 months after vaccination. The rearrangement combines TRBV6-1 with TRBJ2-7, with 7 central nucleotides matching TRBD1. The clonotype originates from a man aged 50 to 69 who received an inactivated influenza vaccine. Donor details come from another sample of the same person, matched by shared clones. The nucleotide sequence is TGTGCCAGCAGTCGCGAGGGACAGCCATTCAACGAGCAGTACTTC. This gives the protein CASSREGQPFNEQYF.